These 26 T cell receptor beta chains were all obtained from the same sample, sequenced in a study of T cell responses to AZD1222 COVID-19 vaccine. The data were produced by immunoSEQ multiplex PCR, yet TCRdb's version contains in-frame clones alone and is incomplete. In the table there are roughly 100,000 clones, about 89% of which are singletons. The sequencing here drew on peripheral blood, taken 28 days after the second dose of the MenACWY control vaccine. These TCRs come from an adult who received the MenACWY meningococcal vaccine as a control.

The CDR3 DNA is TGTGCCTGGACTAGGGATCTCACCGGGGAGCTGTTTTTT. Translation gives CAWTRDLTGELFF. The chain links TRBV30 to TRBJ2-2; no clear D. The CDR3 consists of 13 residues. Per germline, CDR1 GTSNPN and CDR2 SVGIG (reference sequence). V lost 4 bases, J lost 4 bases, and 10 bases lay in between.

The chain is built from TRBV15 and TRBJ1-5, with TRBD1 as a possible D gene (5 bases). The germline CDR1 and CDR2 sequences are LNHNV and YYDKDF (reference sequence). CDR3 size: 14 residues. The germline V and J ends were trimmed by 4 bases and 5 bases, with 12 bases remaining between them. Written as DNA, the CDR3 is TGTGCCACCAGCATGGGCAGGGTGGATCAGCCCCAGCATTTT. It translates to CATSMGRVDQPQHF.

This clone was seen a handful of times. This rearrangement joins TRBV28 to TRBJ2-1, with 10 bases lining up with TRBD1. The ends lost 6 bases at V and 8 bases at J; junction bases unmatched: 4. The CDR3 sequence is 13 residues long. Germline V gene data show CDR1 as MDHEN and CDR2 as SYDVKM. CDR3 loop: CASRGQGRYEQFF. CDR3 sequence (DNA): TGTGCCAGCAGGGGACAGGGGAGATATGAGCAGTTCTTC.

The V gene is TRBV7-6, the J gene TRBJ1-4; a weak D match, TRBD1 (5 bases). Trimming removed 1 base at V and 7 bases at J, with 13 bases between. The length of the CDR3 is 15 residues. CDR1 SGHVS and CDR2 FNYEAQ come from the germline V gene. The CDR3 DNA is TGTGCCAGCAGCTTAGGCGGGGGGTTAGGTGAAAAACTGTTTTTT. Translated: CASSLGGGLGEKLFF.

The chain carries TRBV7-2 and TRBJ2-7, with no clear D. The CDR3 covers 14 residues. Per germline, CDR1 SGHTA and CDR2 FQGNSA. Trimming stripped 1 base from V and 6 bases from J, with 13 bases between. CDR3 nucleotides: TGTGCCAGCAGCTTAGGGGTCTCACGGGCCGAGCAGTACTTC. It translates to CASSLGVSRAEQYF.

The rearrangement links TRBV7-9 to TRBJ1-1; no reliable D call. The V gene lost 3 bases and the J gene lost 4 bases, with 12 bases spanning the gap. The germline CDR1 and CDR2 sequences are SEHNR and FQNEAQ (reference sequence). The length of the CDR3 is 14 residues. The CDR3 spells CASSFRTGSTEAFF. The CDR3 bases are TGTGCCAGCAGCTTTAGGACGGGGAGCACTGAAGCTTTCTTT.

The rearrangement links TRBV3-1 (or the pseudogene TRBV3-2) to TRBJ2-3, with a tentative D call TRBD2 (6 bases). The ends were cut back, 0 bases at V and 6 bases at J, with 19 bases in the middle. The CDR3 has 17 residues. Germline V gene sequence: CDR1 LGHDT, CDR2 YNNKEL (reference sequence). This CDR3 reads CASSQELGTFQRDTQYF. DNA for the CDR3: TGTGCCAGCAGCCAAGAATTAGGGACTTTCCAAAGGGATACGCAGTATTTT.

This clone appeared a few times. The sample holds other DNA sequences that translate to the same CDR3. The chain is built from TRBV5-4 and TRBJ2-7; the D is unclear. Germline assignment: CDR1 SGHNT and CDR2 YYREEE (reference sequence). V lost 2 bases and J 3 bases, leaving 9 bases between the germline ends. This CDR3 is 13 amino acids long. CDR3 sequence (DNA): TGTGCCAGCAGCTTCGGAAGGTACTACGAGCAGTACTTC. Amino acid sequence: CASSFGRYYEQYF.

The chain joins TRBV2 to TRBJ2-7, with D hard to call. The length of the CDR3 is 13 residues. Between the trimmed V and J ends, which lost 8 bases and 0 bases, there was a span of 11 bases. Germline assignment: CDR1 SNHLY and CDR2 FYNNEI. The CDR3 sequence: CASVPGRSYEQYF. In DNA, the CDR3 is TGTGCCAGCGTTCCGGGCCGCTCCTACGAGCAGTACTTC.

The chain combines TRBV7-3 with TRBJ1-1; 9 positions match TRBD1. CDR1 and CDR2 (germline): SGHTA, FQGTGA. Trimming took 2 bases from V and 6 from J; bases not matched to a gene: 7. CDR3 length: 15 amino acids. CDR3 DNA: TGTGCCAGCAGCTTACACGGACAGGGGAGTTCTGAAGCTTTCTTT. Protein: CASSLHGQGSSEAFF.

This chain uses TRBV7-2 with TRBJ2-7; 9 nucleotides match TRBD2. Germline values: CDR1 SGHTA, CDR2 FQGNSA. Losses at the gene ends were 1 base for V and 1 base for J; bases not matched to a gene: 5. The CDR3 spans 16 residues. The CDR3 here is CASSLVLAGGSYEQYF. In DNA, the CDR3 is TGTGCCAGCAGCTTAGTACTAGCGGGTGGATCCTACGAGCAGTACTTC.

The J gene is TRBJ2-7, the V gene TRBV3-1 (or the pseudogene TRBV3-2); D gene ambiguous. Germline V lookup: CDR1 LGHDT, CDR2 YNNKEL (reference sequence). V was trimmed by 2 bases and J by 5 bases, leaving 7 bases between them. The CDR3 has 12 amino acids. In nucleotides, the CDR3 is TGTGCCAGCAGCCAAAGGTACCACGAGCAGTACTTC. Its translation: CASSQRYHEQYF.

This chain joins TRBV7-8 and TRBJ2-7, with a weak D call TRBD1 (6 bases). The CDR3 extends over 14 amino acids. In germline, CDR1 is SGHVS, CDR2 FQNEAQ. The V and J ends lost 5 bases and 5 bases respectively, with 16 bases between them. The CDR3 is CASSLRGLLDEQYF. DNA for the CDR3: TGTGCCAGCAGCCTCAGGGGCCTCCTAGACGAGCAGTACTTC.

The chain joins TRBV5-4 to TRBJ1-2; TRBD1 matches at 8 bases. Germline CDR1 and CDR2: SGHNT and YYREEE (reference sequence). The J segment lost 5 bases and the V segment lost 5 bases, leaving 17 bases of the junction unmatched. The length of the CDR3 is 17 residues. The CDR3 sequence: CASRVRQGNEGGYGYTF. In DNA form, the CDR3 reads TGTGCCAGCAGAGTTAGACAGGGGAACGAAGGAGGTTATGGCTACACCTTC.

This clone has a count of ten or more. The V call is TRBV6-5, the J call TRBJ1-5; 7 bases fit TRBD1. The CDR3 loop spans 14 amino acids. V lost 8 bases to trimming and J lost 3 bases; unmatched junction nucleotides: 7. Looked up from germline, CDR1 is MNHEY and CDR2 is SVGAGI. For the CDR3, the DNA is TGTGCCAGCTGGACAGGACGATTCAATCAGCCCCAGCATTTT. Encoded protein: CASWTGRFNQPQHF.

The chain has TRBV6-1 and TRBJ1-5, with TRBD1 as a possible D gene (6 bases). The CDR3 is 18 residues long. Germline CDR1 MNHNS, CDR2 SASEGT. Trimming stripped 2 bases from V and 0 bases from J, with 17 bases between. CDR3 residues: CASSERAGALYSNQPQHF. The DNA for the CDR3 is TGTGCCAGCAGTGAAAGGGCAGGGGCCCTCTATAGCAATCAGCCCCAGCATTTT.

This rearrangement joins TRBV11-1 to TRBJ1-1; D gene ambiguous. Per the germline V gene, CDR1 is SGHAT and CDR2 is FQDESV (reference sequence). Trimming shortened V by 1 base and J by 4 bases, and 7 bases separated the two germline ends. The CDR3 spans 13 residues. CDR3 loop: CASSLDLSTEAFF. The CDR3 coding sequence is TGTGCCAGCAGCTTAGACCTGAGCACTGAAGCTTTCTTT.

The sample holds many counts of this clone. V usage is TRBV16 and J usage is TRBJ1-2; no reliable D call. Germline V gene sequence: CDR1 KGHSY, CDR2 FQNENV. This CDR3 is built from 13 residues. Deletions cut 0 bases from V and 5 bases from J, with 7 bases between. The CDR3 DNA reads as TGTGCCAGCAGCCAATCGCGGGATTATGGCTACACCTTC. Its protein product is CASSQSRDYGYTF.

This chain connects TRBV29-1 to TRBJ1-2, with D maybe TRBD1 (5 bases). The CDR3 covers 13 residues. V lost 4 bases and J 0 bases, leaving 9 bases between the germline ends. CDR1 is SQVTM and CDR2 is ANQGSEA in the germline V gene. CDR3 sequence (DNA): TGCAGCGTTGGGGGCGAAGCTAACTATGGCTACACCTTC. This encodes CSVGGEANYGYTF.

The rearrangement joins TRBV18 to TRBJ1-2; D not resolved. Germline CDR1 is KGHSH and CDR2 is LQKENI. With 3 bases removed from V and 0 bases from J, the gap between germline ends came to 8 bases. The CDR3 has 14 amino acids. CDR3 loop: CASSPDQANYGYTF. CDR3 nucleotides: TGTGCCAGCTCACCGGACCAGGCTAACTATGGCTACACCTTC.

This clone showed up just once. For the CDR3, the DNA is TGTGCCAGCAGCTTAGGTATAGGGGGGCAGTTGGCCCAGTACTTC. This sequence encodes CASSLGIGGQLAQYF. This chain connects TRBV7-6 to TRBJ2-5; D might be TRBD1 or TRBD2, each matching 6 bases. This CDR3 is 15 amino acids long. CDR1 and CDR2 from the germline V gene are SGHVS and FNYEAQ. V was cut by 1 base and J by 9 bases, with 18 bases left in between.

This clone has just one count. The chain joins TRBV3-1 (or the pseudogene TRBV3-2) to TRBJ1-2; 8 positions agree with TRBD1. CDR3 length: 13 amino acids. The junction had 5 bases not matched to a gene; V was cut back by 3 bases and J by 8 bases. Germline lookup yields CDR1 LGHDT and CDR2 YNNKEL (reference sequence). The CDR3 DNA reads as TGTGCCAGCAGCCACGGACAGGGCCTCGGCTACACCTTC. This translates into CASSHGQGLGYTF.

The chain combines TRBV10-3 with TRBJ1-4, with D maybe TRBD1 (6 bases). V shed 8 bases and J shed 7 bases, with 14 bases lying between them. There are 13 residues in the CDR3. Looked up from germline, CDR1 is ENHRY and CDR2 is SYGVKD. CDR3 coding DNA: TGTGCCATCCGAGGGGGGCTAGGTGAAAAACTGTTTTTT. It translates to CAIRGGLGEKLFF.

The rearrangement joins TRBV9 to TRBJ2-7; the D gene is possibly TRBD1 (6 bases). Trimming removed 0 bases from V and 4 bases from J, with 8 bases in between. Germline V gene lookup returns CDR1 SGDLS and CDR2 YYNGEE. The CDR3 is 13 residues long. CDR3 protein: CASSVGQEYEQYF. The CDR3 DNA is TGTGCCAGCAGCGTAGGACAGGAATACGAGCAGTACTTC.

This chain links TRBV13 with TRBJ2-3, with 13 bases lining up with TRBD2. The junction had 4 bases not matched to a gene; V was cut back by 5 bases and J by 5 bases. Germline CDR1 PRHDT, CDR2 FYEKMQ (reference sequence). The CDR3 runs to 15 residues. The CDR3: CASSVRLAGGDTQYF. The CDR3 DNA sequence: TGTGCCAGCAGCGTACGACTAGCGGGGGGAGATACGCAGTATTTT.

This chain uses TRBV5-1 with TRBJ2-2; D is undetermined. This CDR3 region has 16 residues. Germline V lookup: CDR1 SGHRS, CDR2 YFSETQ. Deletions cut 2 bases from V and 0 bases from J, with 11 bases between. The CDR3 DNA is TGCGCCAGCAGCTTCAACTCGGCAGCGAACACCGGGGAGCTGTTTTTT. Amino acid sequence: CASSFNSAANTGELFF. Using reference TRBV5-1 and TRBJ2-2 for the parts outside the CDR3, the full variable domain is KAGVTQTPRYLIKTRGQQVTLSCSPISGHRSVSWYQQTPGQGLQFLFEYFSETQRNKGNFPGRFSGRQFSNSRSEMNVSTLELGDSALYLCASSFNSAANTGELFFGEGSRLTVL.